This T cell receptor (beta chain) was identified in a study of Graves' ophthalmopathy and Graves' hyperthyroidism (dated by TCRdb to 2016 to 2019). About the full investigation: Peripheral blood samples were taken at the time of initial diagnosis, before any treatment was given. T-cell repertoires of thyroid tissue and blood were compared in over 5 hyperthyroidism patients. An independent validation cohort was composed of fewer than 20 hyperthyroidism patients and around 16 patients who later progressed from hyperthyroidism to ophthalmopathy. In total, 135 blood samples were TCR-sequenced: 40 to 45 ophthalmopathy, over 70 hyperthyroidism and 17 hyperthyroidism-to-ophthalmopathy patients. To tell Graves' ophthalmopathy apart from Graves' hyperthyroidism, and to predict which patients would progress to ophthalmopathy, the study relied on TCR beta repertoire signatures. Following sampling, methimazole starting at 30 mg daily was administered to hyperthyroidism patients, and high-dose intravenous methylprednisolone was administered to ophthalmopathy patients. To explore V-J signatures that distinguish ophthalmopathy from hyperthyroidism, a discovery set of 100 patients was enrolled, made up of over 40 with ophthalmopathy and fewer than 60 with stable hyperthyroidism.

What the research found in general, with its limitations: Sample size was not statistically predetermined, and group allocation was not concealed from the investigators. In validation, the model predicted ophthalmopathy progression with about 70% sensitivity and around 72% specificity; fewer than 15 predicted patients were CT-confirmed with GO in a median of roughly 6.8 months. Most expanded thyroid clonotypes with a frequency above 0.001 also appeared in blood, which suggests that blood repertoires may reflect the immune response in the thyroid. Ophthalmopathy was separated from stable hyperthyroidism by the 13-signature model with roughly 90% sensitivity and less than 82% specificity in cross-validation and with 80%/75% in the test set.

This clonotype was observed many times. Its antigen is currently not known. Within one base of it there is no much larger clone, and no base qualities were kept. TCR beta CDR3 regions were amplified from RNA transcripts for repertoire sequencing. HTBI primers and the Qiagen OneStep RT-PCR kit were used in a first-round RT-PCR, which was followed by a second-round multiplex PCR, size selection and purification. Sequencing of the libraries was carried out on an Illumina HiSeq2000 in paired-end mode with 100 bp reads. In the paper's pipeline: Reads were processed with SOAPnuke, discarding reads with adapters, uncalled bases, mean Phred below 15, or no exact constant-primer or identifier match. COPE v1.2.5 was used to merge high-quality paired reads. Clonotypes were defined as unique nucleotide sequences and were aligned to IMGT TRB V, D and J references using MiTCR v1.1. The analysis was limited to V-J combinations with a frequency above 0.0001, which together covered 98% to 99.2% of repertoires. For each V-J combination, a TCR clonal expansion and chaos score was defined as the ratio of F50 clonal expansion to chaos observed in the TCRdist matrix. Welch's t-statistics and random forest were used to narrow the features down to around 12 V-J combinations, which were then fed into a naive Bayes classifier. The similarity between thyroid and blood repertoires was quantified using the Morisita-Horn index. The public reads were run again by TCRdb, first through fastp at Q25 and then through MiXCR, and only productive beta chains were kept. Here each entry gathers all rows of one CDR3 protein and keeps the most common genes and DNA. The V and J calls were determined by TCRdb, not by the authors. The sample table records hundreds of thousands of distinct CDR3 sequences; 40% of these occur just once. The ten most abundant clones make up 44% of the sample.

Ophthalmopathy patients were characterized by moderately to severely active disease, a Clinical Activity Score of at least 3, a NOSPECS grade of at least 4, and a disease duration under 3 months. Patients were excluded if they had other autoimmune diseases, uncontrolled infections, pregnancy or lactation. Clinical symptoms, serum thyroxine, TRAb, thyroid ultrasound and orbital computed tomography formed the basis of the diagnosis. PBMCs were isolated from 8 to 10 ml of fresh peripheral blood by Ficoll-Paque density gradient centrifugation. Total RNA was extracted with Trizol reagent and quality-checked on an Agilent 2100 Bioanalyzer. Its CDR3 holds 15 amino acids, cysteine through phenylalanine. Of all the DNA, just the CDR3 is kept, 45 bases in frame from base 1. Between the V and J ends, shortened by 1 base and 3 bases respectively, the junction contains 12 bases. The germline V gene provides CDR1 SGHTA and CDR2 FQGNSA.

The receptor was isolated from an adult man with Graves' ophthalmopathy. This chain joins TRBV7-2 to TRBJ1-1, with a weak D call of TRBD1 (5 bases match). Material for sequencing was peripheral blood. The DNA is TGTGCCAGCAGCTTAGTTTGGGGCGACCACACTGAAGCTTTCTTT. It is translated as CASSLVWGDHTEAFF.